This T cell receptor beta chain stems from a study of blood T cell repertoires in COVID-19. Across the study: The origin of the acute and convalescent COVID-19 samples was the United States, Italy and Spain. T cells, B-cell-depleted T cells, or PBMCs supplied cDNA or gDNA.

Original methodology: Nucleated cell counts were estimated from reference gene primer amplification. Profiling relied on immunoSEQ multiplex PCR, and the TCRdb table lists in-frame clones only, not all of them. V and J calls and clone size come straight from that table; D and trimming were deduced from the DNA. The sample consists of roughly 160,000 clones, roughly 89% of them appearing once. Looked up from germline, CDR1 is SGHAT and CDR2 is FQDESV (reference sequence). The V end lost 2 bases, the J end lost 1 base, and 10 bases lay between the germline ends. This CDR3 spans 15 amino acids. The clonotype comes from a woman aged 60-75 years who had recovered from COVID-19. The sequencing sample was made of peripheral blood. The chain uses TRBV11-1 and TRBJ2-3; weak D call: TRBD2 (6 bases). CDR3 DNA: TGTGCCAGCAGCTTACAAATAGCGGGCACAGATACGCAGTATTTT. This translates into CASSLQIAGTDTQYF.